The source of this T cell receptor (beta chain) is a study of blood T cell repertoires in COVID-19. Study-level information: Specimens from acute and convalescent COVID-19 originated in the United States, Italy and Spain. T cells, B-cell-depleted T cells, or PBMCs supplied cDNA or gDNA.

Authors' data handling: Amplified reference gene primers provided the basis for estimating nucleated cell counts. Repertoires were generated with immunoSEQ multiplex PCR, while TCRdb's copy carries only in-frame clones and drops some. V, J and clone size are taken as reported in that table, and D and trimming were inferred from the DNA itself. Of roughly 300,000 clones listed, around 87% were seen once; the top ten hold roughly 5%. Unmatched junction bases numbered 1, after V lost 0 bases and J lost 4 bases. There are 14 residues in the CDR3. Germline V gene sequence: CDR1 SGHRS, CDR2 YFSETQ. A note on this clone: The same CDR3 also results from other DNA sequences found in this sample.

What the recovered Cohort 3 donors had was two negative PCRs, clearance, or symptom resolution. Sequences were obtained from PBMCs or T cells enriched from blood (not recorded which). This chain links TRBV5-1 with TRBJ2-3; 8 bases fit TRBD1. The TCR comes from a woman aged 25 to 39 who had recovered from COVID-19. The CDR3 is CASSLGQGSDTQYF. Here the CDR3 DNA reads TGCGCCAGCAGCTTGGGACAGGGGTCAGATACGCAGTATTTT.